This T cell receptor beta chain comes out of a study of blood T cell repertoires in COVID-19. Across the study: Nucleic acid was either cDNA or gDNA, and it came from T cells, B-cell-depleted T cells, or PBMCs.

With 3 bases removed from V and 8 bases from J, the gap between germline ends came to 16 bases. The CDR3 loop spans 14 amino acids. Germline loops: CDR1 SNHLY, CDR2 FYNNEI. In the original workflow: Amplified reference gene primers provided the basis for estimating nucleated cell counts. TCRdb's table, derived via immunoSEQ multiplex PCR, lists solely in-frame clones and lacks some. Clone size and V and J calls were adopted from that table, with D and trimming inferred from the DNA. The table shows over 600,000 clones, with about 90% occurring only once. Source material: peripheral blood. The V gene is TRBV2, the J gene TRBJ1-2; maybe TRBD1 (5 bases). The TCR was taken from a woman in her late teens or twenties with acute or convalescent COVID-19. The CDR3, as DNA: TGTGCCAGCAGTGATATGGGGGGTAATTCCGGCTACACCTTC. This codes for CASSDMGGNSGYTF. The whole variable domain, filled in from reference TRBV2 and TRBJ1-2, reads EPEVTQTPSHQVTQMGQEVILRCVPISNHLYFYWYRQILGQKVEFLVSFYNNEISEKSEIFDDQFSVERPDGSNFTLKIRSTKLEDSAMYFCASSDMGGNSGYTFGSGTRLTVV.